The T cell receptor (beta chain) described here comes from a study of cytomegalovirus exposure and HLA in healthy donors. It was with 60 Vbeta and 13 Jbeta primers that the PCR ran. TCRdb keeps only in-frame clones here, not all; method: immunoSEQ multiplex PCR. The data hold over 150,000 clones, with about 90% observed a single time. Germline V gives CDR1 MNHNS, CDR2 SASEGT. CDR3 size: 15 residues. V lost 3 bases and J lost 2; bases outside the gene matches: 6. The study, taken as a whole, reports: In a later analysis, specific HLA alleles were associated with under 20,000 TCR beta sequences at a 0.05 false discovery rate.

Concerning this clone itself: No antigen is known for it.

The sequenced sample was PBMCs. This receptor was identified in a girl less than two years old in good health and CMV-seronegative. V usage is TRBV6-1 and J usage is TRBJ1-2; TRBD1 aligns across 7 bases. DNA of the CDR3: TGTGCCAGCAGTGAGCGACAGGGTCAAAACTATGGCTACACCTTC. As protein: CASSERQGQNYGYTF.